This T cell receptor (beta chain) derives from a study of blood T cells in healthy people across ages. CDR3 length: 11 amino acids. V lost 8 bases and J lost 7, with 11 bases in between. Germline V gives CDR1 MNHEY, CDR2 SMNVEV (reference sequence). Through a sample-barcoded 5' primer and a J-beta primer mix, a second PCR was run for roughly 7 to 11 cycles. Each CDR3 protein is one row after TCRdb ran MiXCR on the 5' RACE reads. This sample has about 1.1 million distinct CDR3 sequences, with roughly two fifths found just once. The chain recombines TRBV27 with TRBJ1-1, with D unclear. Material: blood. This TCR came from a man aged 18 to 29 in good health. CDR3 sequence: CASLSGDEAFF. In DNA form, the CDR3 reads TGTGCCAGCCTTAGTGGGGATGAAGCTTTCTTT.